These T cell receptor beta chains were read from a single sample in a study of T cells after posttransplantation cyclophosphamide. Clones were read by immunoSEQ multiplex PCR, and TCRdb kept only the in-frame ones, dropping some. The record shows about 27,000 clones for this sample, with no singletons present. The sample in question was PBMCs, obtained after allogeneic stem cell transplant with posttransplant cyclophosphamide. Receptors originate from a male patient in his late teens or twenties who received an allogeneic stem cell transplant from a related donor, was CMV-positive, and had no GVHD. The T cells may come from the graft donor. CDR3s include the opening cysteine and the closing phenylalanine or tryptophan. D genes are given only for firm matches. For some rows the clone size is stated as once, few or many, or as a class when expanded; others skip it.

>many|TRBV11-2|TRBJ2-3|NA
TGTGCCAGCAGCCTCCTCGGGAGTAATAAGTGGACAGATACGCAGTATTTT
CASSLLGSNKWTDTQYF
>many|TRBV6-1|TRBJ1-6|NA
TGTGCCAGCAGGAGGGTCCTTTCACCCCTCCACTTT
CASRRVLSPLHF
>many|TRBV10-2|TRBJ2-3|TRBD1
TGCGCCAGCAGTGGGACAGGGATTGCAGATACGCAGTATTTT
CASSGTGIADTQYF
>many|TRBV28|TRBJ2-1|NA
TGTGCCAGCAGTTGGGGCGGGGGCTCTTCATTGGAGCAGTTCTTC
CASSWGGGSSLEQFF
>many|TRBV4-1|TRBJ2-3|TRBD2
TGCGCCAGCAGCCGTCAGCGGGGGGCCACAGATACGCAGTATTTT
CASSRQRGATDTQYF
>many|TRBV7-9|TRBJ2-7|TRBD2
TGTGCCAGCAGTCGCTCGGGACTAGCGGGAGGAGGGCTCTACGAGCAGTACTTC
CASSRSGLAGGGLYEQYF
>many|TRBV7-9|TRBJ2-7|NA
TGTGCCAGCAGCCTGACATATGTCGCCGAGCAGTACTTC
CASSLTYVAEQYF
>many|TRBV10-3|TRBJ2-1|NA
TGTGCCATCAGTGTCACTGCGGGACGGGGGGAGCAGTTCTTC
CAISVTAGRGEQFF
>many|TRBV19|TRBJ2-7|NA
TGTGCCAGTAGTCCGACTGACAGTGATGTCTACGAGCAGTACTTC
CASSPTDSDVYEQYF
>many|TRBV18|TRBJ2-5|TRBD2
TGTGCCAGCTCACTCACTAGCGGGAGGGGAGAAGAGACCCAGTACTTC
CASSLTSGRGEETQYF
>many|TRBV21-1|TRBJ1-5|NA
TGTGCCAGCAACAAAAGCTACGGGGGATATAGCAATCAGCCCCAGCATTTT
CASNKSYGGYSNQPQHF
>NA|TRBV21-1|TRBJ2-1|NA
TGTGCCAGCAGCGCCCCAGTGGCGGGAGTAAACAATGAGCAGTTCTTC
CASSAPVAGVNNEQFF
>few|TRBV4-1|TRBJ2-5|TRBD2
TGCGCCAGCAGCCACCTACAGACTAGCGTCTTTAAAGAGGCCCAGTACTTC
CASSHLQTSVFKEAQYF
>many|TRBV29-1|TRBJ2-3|TRBD2
TGCAGCGTTGAAGGGGGTTCTAGCGGGAAGACAGATACGCAGTATTTT
CSVEGGSSGKTDTQYF
>many|TRBV7-8|TRBJ2-1|TRBD2
TGTGCCAGCAGCTTAGTGCCTACTAGCGGGGGGAAGTTCTTC
CASSLVPTSGGKFF
>many|TRBV18|TRBJ2-5|TRBD2
TGTGCCAGCTCACCACTAGCGGGATATGTTAAAGAGACCCAGTACTTC
CASSPLAGYVKETQYF
>many|TRBV4-1|TRBJ2-1|NA
TGCGCCAGCAGCCAAGAGCTAGCAGATGAGCAGTTCTTC
CASSQELADEQFF
>many|TRBV9|TRBJ2-1|TRBD2
TGTGCCAGCAGCGTGGCGCGGGAGGTTCGCAATGAGCAGTTCTTC
CASSVAREVRNEQFF
>many|TRBV14|TRBJ2-7|NA
TGTGCCAGCAGCCTATCCTACAGGGCCCCCAGCTCCTACGAGCAGTACTTC
CASSLSYRAPSSYEQYF
>many|TRBV5-1|TRBJ2-1|TRBD2
TGCGCCAGCAGCTTGGCCGGGGCGGGACTAGCGGGCAATGAGCAGTTCTTC
CASSLAGAGLAGNEQFF
>many|TRBV9|TRBJ2-2|TRBD2
TGTGCCAGCAGCTTGGGGGCTAGCGGGAGTTGGACCGGGGAGCTGTTTTTT
CASSLGASGSWTGELFF
>many|TRBV4-1|TRBJ1-4|NA
TGCGCCAGCAGCCAAGTGAGGGAAAAACTGTTTTTT
CASSQVREKLFF
>many|TRBV10-2|TRBJ2-3|TRBD2
TGCGCCAGCAGTATGCTAGCGGGAGCAGATACGCAGTATTTT
CASSMLAGADTQYF
>many|TRBV27|TRBJ1-1|TRBD1
TGTGCCAGCAGTTGGGACAGGGGCGGCGCTGAAGCTTTCTTT
CASSWDRGGAEAFF
>many|TRBV6-6|TRBJ2-7|NA
TGTGCCAGCAGTTATGACGCCCAGGGCGAGCAGTACTTC
CASSYDAQGEQYF
>many|TRBV28|TRBJ2-3|NA
TGTGCCAGCAGCGCCTACACAGATACGCAGTATTTT
CASSAYTDTQYF
>many|TRBV28|TRBJ1-5|NA
TGTGCCAGCAGTATCGATACAGGGTCGGGTCAGCCCCAGCATTTT
CASSIDTGSGQPQHF
>many|TRBV19|TRBJ1-4|TRBD1
TGTGCCAGTAGGGAGGGGGCGACTAATGAAAAACTGTTTTTT
CASREGATNEKLFF
>many|TRBV12-5|TRBJ1-1|NA
TGTGCTAGTGGTTTGGTACTTGGAGGATTATCTTTCTTT
CASGLVLGGLSFF
>many|TRBV6-5|TRBJ2-3|TRBD2
TGTGCCAGCACCATCCGAGGGACTAGGGGGGATACGCAGTATTTT
CASTIRGTRGDTQYF
>NA|TRBV18|TRBJ2-7|NA
TGTGCCAGCTCACCATGGACGGGGGTCGAGCAGTACTTC
CASSPWTGVEQYF
>many|TRBV7-9|TRBJ2-5|TRBD1
TGTGCCAGCAGCCCACCGGGACAGGGATACGAGACCCAGTACTTC
CASSPPGQGYETQYF
>many|TRBV5-4|TRBJ2-5|TRBD1
TGTGCCAGCAGCATACAGGGGGACGGAGAGACCCAGTACTTC
CASSIQGDGETQYF
>few|TRBV7-9|TRBJ1-4|TRBD1
TGTGCCAGCAGCCCGACAGCGGGACAGGGGGCAAAACTGTTTTTT
CASSPTAGQGAKLFF
>many|TRBV6-5|TRBJ2-7|TRBD1
TGTGCCAGCAAGTCGGGACAGGCGGCCTCCTACGAGCAGTACTTC
CASKSGQAASYEQYF
>many|TRBV7-9|TRBJ1-1|TRBD1
TGTGCCAGCGGAGGGATTACAGGGGGCTCTGAAGCTTTCTTT
CASGGITGGSEAFF
>many|TRBV6-6|TRBJ2-1|TRBD2
TGTGCCAGCAGTTACCGTAGCGGGAGGAATGAGCAGTTCTTC
CASSYRSGRNEQFF
>many|TRBV29-1|TRBJ2-5|TRBD1
TGCAGCGGGGGACAGGGGGCCCAAGAGACCCAGTACTTC
CSGGQGAQETQYF
>many|TRBV25-1|TRBJ2-1|NA
TGTGCCAGCAGTGAAGCGGGCGCCTTACACAATGAGCAGTTCTTC
CASSEAGALHNEQFF
>NA|TRBV28|TRBJ1-2|NA
TGTGCCAGCAGTTTCCGGGGGGAGTTTCGCTATGGCTACACCTTC
CASSFRGEFRYGYTF
>many|TRBV11-2|TRBJ2-7|TRBD1
TGTGCCAGCAGCTTAGATCAGGGGGTAAGCTCCTACGAGCAGTACTTC
CASSLDQGVSSYEQYF
>many|TRBV6-6|TRBJ2-3|NA
TGTGCCAGCAGTTACGAGAGCTTCACAGATACGCAGTATTTT
CASSYESFTDTQYF
>many|TRBV19|TRBJ2-3|NA
TGTGCCAGTAGTTTACTAGCTACCCCTCATGATACGCAGTATTTT
CASSLLATPHDTQYF
>many|TRBV18|TRBJ2-3|TRBD1
TGTGCCAGCTCACCGGACAGGGGGCTGAATACGCAGTATTTT
CASSPDRGLNTQYF
>many|TRBV12-1|TRBJ1-1|NA
TGTGCCCATCGGGGGTTTATGAACACTGAAGCTTTCTTT
CAHRGFMNTEAFF
>few|TRBV7-9|TRBJ2-5|NA
TGTGCCAGCAGCTTAGCGTCCGGGGGACTTGAGACCCAGTACTTC
CASSLASGGLETQYF
>many|TRBV9|TRBJ2-5|TRBD2
TGTGCCAGCAGCGTAGGGGGGGGAGGGTCAGAGACCCAGTACTTC
CASSVGGGGSETQYF
>many|TRBV5-4|TRBJ1-1|NA
TGTGCCAGCAGCTTGGCCAGACAGGATGAAGCTTTCTTT
CASSLARQDEAFF
>few|TRBV27|TRBJ2-5|TRBD2
TGTGCCAGCAGTTTTCACCGCGGGAGCACGGAGACCCAGTACTTC
CASSFHRGSTETQYF
>many|TRBV27|TRBJ2-4|NA
TGTGCCAGCAGTTCTATTTATACCGGACTAGCCAAAAACATTCAGTACTTC
CASSSIYTGLAKNIQYF
>NA|TRBV7-2|TRBJ2-7|TRBD2
TGTGCCAGCAGCTCCCAGCGGGGGGGCGCGGCCTACGAGCAGTACTTC
CASSSQRGGAAYEQYF
>many|TRBV5-1|TRBJ1-1|NA
TGCGCCAGCAGCCCCGGACTCAAACCCTTGAACACTGAAGCTTTCTTT
CASSPGLKPLNTEAFF
>many|TRBV5-5|TRBJ1-1|NA
TGTGCCAGCAGCTTGGAGGCCAGGGGCGCTGAAGCTTTCTTT
CASSLEARGAEAFF